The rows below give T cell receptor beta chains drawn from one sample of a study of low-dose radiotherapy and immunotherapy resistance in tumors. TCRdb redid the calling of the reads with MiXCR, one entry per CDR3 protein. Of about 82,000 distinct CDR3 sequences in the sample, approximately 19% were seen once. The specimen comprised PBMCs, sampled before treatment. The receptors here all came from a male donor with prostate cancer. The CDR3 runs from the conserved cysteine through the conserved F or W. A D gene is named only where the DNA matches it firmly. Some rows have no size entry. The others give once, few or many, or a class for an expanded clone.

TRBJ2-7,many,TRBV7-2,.,TGTGCCAGCAGCAGAACAGGAATCCACGAGCAGTACTTC,CASSRTGIHEQYF
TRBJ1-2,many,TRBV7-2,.,TGTGCCAGCAGCTTAGACAGGGCGGCCGGCTACACCTTC,CASSLDRAAGYTF
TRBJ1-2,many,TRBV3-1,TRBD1,TGTGCCAGCAGCCAAGAAGGGACAGTTGTTAGTGGCTACACCTTC,CASSQEGTVVSGYTF
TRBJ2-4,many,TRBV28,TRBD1,TGTGCCAGCAGGGGGACAGGGGGCGAGGGAAACATTCAGTACTTC,CASRGTGGEGNIQYF
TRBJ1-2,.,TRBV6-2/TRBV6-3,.,TGTGCCAGCAGTTACTCGAGTTGGGGGACCAACTATGGCTACACCTTC,CASSYSSWGTNYGYTF
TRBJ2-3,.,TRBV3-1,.,TGTGCCAGCAGCCAGTGGTCGGGGGCGTCAGATACGCAGTATTTT,CASSQWSGASDTQYF
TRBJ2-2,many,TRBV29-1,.,TGCAGCGTTACGGTGACCGGGGAGCTGTTTTTT,CSVTVTGELFF
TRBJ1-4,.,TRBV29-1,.,TGCAGCGTTGAAAGCAGGGAAAAACTGTTTTTT,CSVESREKLFF
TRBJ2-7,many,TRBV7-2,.,TGTGCCAGCAGCTTAGCGGGGGCGCGTTACGAGCAGTACTTC,CASSLAGARYEQYF
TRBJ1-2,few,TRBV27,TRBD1,TGTGCCAGCAGTTCCCTTACAGGGGGCGAGTCGTGGGCCTATGGCTACACCTTC,CASSSLTGGESWAYGYTF
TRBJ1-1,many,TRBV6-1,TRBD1,TGTGCCAGCAGGGGAGGGGGCGACCTGTATGAAGCTTTCTTT,CASRGGGDLYEAFF
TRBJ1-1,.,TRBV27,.,TGTGCCAGCAGTTTCCTCGCGCGAGGCATGAACTCTGAAGCTTTCTTT,CASSFLARGMNSEAFF
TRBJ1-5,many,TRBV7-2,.,TGTGCCAGCAGCTTAGAGACAGTAGGAGATCAGCCCCAGCATTTT,CASSLETVGDQPQHF
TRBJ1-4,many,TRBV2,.,TGTGCCAGCAGTGAAGTCGCAACAGGGAGGGAAAAACTGTTTTTT,CASSEVATGREKLFF
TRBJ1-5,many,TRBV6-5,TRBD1,TGTGCCGGATGGACAGGTTTTCGATCTCAGCCCCAGCATTTT,CAGWTGFRSQPQHF
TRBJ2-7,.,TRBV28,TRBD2,TGTGCCAGCAGTCCTGGACTAGCGGGGTCCCAACTCTACGAGCAGTACTTC,CASSPGLAGSQLYEQYF
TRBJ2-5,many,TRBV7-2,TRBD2,TGTGCCAGCAGCCTCGCCCGAGCAGCGGGGGGGCGTGAGACCCAGTACTTC,CASSLARAAGGRETQYF
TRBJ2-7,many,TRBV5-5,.,TGTGCCAGCAGCCAACCTGCGGGGCTGTCCTACGAGCAGTACTTC,CASSQPAGLSYEQYF
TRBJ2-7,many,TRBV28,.,TGTGCCAGCAGTCTAGCGAACCCCTACGAGCAGTACTTC,CASSLANPYEQYF
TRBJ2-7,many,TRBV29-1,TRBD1,TGCAGCGTGGAAATTGTACAGGGGTCAAACGAGCAGTACTTC,CSVEIVQGSNEQYF
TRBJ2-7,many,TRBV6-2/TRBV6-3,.,TGTGCCAGCAGTTACTCTTTCCCGGGGGCGGGCGAGCAGTACTTC,CASSYSFPGAGEQYF
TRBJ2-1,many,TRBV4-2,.,TGTGCCAGCAGCCAAGTGTTAGGAGGGCTCAATGAGCAGTTCTTC,CASSQVLGGLNEQFF
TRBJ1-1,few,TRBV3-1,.,TGTGCCAGCAGCCGAGGGGATTATAACACTGAAGCTTTCTTT,CASSRGDYNTEAFF
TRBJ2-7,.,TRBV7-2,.,TGTGCCGGCAGCTTAGTTCCTTACGAGCAGTACTTC,CAGSLVPYEQYF
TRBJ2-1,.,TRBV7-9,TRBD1,TGTGCCAGCAGCTTCGGGACAGGCCTCTACAATGAGCAGTTCTTC,CASSFGTGLYNEQFF
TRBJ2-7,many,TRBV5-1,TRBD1,TGCGCCAGCAGCACGGAGGGGACAGGGTATGGCGAGCAGTACTTC,CASSTEGTGYGEQYF
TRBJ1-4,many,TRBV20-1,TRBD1,TGCAGTGCTAGCCCCACGCCGGGACAGGGGGGTGAAAAACTGTTTTTT,CSASPTPGQGGEKLFF